This is a list of T cell receptor beta chains from one sample in a study of blood T cell repertoires in COVID-19. Assay: immunoSEQ multiplex PCR; the TCRdb copy retains only in-frame clones and omits some. The sample carries around 240,000 clones, 91% recorded once. The specimen sequenced was PBMCs or T cells enriched from blood (not recorded which). Receptors originate from a human donor in a cohort exposed to, infected with or recovered from COVID-19 (not recorded which). The donor label of this sample is uncertain. CDR3s include the opening cysteine and the closing phenylalanine or tryptophan. A D gene is named only where the DNA matches it firmly. Some rows have no size entry. The others give once, few or many, or a class for an expanded clone.

>15|TRBJ1-2|-|TRBV5-4|TRBD1
TGTGCCAGCAGCCTAGACAGGGCTGGAGACTATGGCTACACCTTC
CASSLDRAGDYGYTF
>15|TRBJ2-5|-|TRBV21-1|-
TGTGCCATCTGGGGATGGGGCCTCTCCCAAGAGACCCAGTACTTC
CAIWGWGLSQETQYF
>13|TRBJ1-2|-|TRBV24-1|-
TGTGCCACCAGTGATTTCCAGGGAAATGGCTACACCTTC
CATSDFQGNGYTF
>12|TRBJ1-2|-|TRBV2|-
TGTGCCAGCCTGGGAGTGAACTATGGCTACACCTTC
CASLGVNYGYTF
>14|TRBJ2-3|-|TRBV19|TRBD2
TGTGCCAGTAGTATTGGGGGGGGCACAGATACGCAGTATTTT
CASSIGGGTDTQYF
>15|TRBJ1-4|-|TRBV7-9|-
TGTGCCAGCAGCTTAGCCGGGAGGACTAATGAAAAACTGTTTTTT
CASSLAGRTNEKLFF
>15|TRBJ1-5|-|TRBV6-5|-
TGTGCCAGCAGGCAGGAACCCTCGGGCAATCAGCCCCAGCATTTT
CASRQEPSGNQPQHF
>15|TRBJ1-1|-|TRBV6-5|-
TGTGCCAGCAGTTTTACCAGGCTCATGAACACTGAAGCTTTCTTT
CASSFTRLMNTEAFF
>14|TRBJ1-1|-|TRBV10-3|-
TGTGCCATCAGTGAGCAGATTTGGAACACTGAAGCTTTCTTT
CAISEQIWNTEAFF
>14|TRBJ1-4|-|TRBV9|-
TGTGCCAGCAGCGTAGACCCCAGGGGTGAAAAACTGTTTTTT
CASSVDPRGEKLFF
>12|TRBJ1-4|-|TRBV6-5|-
TGTGCCAGCATGGGCGGGTATGAAAAACTGTTTTTT
CASMGGYEKLFF
>15|TRBJ1-2|-|TRBV24-1|TRBD1
TGTGCCACCAGTGACCCGACAGGGCGGAACTATGGCTACACCTTC
CATSDPTGRNYGYTF
>13|TRBJ1-2|-|TRBV12-3/TRBV12-4|-
TGTGCCAGCAGGTACAGGGTGTCTCAGGGCTACACCTTC
CASRYRVSQGYTF
>16|TRBJ2-1|-|TRBV14|-
TGTGCCAGCAGCCCCGACAGGATGAACCGTTACAATGAGCAGTTCTTC
CASSPDRMNRYNEQFF
>18|TRBJ2-1|-|TRBV30|TRBD2
TGTGCCTGGAGTGGGGCCGCGGGGGGCTTTCTCTCCTACAATGAGCAGTTCTTC
CAWSGAAGGFLSYNEQFF
>13|TRBJ1-1|-|TRBV2|-
TGTGCCAGCAGTGAGGGCATGAACACTGAAGCTTTCTTT
CASSEGMNTEAFF
>13|TRBJ2-5|-|TRBV15|-
TGTGCCACCAACCAGGAAATCCAAGAGACCCAGTACTTC
CATNQEIQETQYF
>15|TRBJ2-4|-|TRBV27|-
TGTGCCAGCAGTTTAGGGGGGGGCCGGAGAAACATTCAGTACTTC
CASSLGGGRRNIQYF
>13|TRBJ1-2|-|TRBV3-1/TRBV3-2|TRBD1
TGTGCCAGCAGCTTGGGACAGTTCTATGGCTACACCTTC
CASSLGQFYGYTF
>16|TRBJ1-1|few|TRBV4-3|-
TGCGCCAGCAGCCAAGATCGTAACACGCCAGGCACTGAAGCTTTCTTT
CASSQDRNTPGTEAFF
>14|TRBJ2-7|-|TRBV6-5|-
TGTGCCAGCAGTTACTCGTACAGATCCTACGAGCAGTACTTC
CASSYSYRSYEQYF
>15|TRBJ1-5|few|TRBV30|-
TGTGCCTGGGAGCCGACAGGATGGGGCAATCAGCCCCAGCATTTT
CAWEPTGWGNQPQHF
>15|TRBJ2-1|-|TRBV19|-
TGTGCCAGTAGTATAGGGGACACCTCCTACAATGAGCAGTTCTTC
CASSIGDTSYNEQFF
>15|TRBJ2-5|-|TRBV4-3|TRBD2
TGCGCCAGCAGCCAGGCCGGGACTAGCACCGAGACCCAGTACTTC
CASSQAGTSTETQYF
>16|TRBJ2-1|-|TRBV9|-
TGTGCCAGCAGCCCCTCAGACTACAGCTCCTACAATGAGCAGTTCTTC
CASSPSDYSSYNEQFF
>14|TRBJ1-4|-|TRBV27|-
TGTGCCAGCTCGAGGAGAGGGTCTAGAGAAAAACTGTTTTTT
CASSRRGSREKLFF
>14|TRBJ1-1|-|TRBV19|TRBD1
TGTGCCAGTACTCTACAGGGGGCGGCCACTGAAGCTTTCTTT
CASTLQGAATEAFF
>15|TRBJ2-1|once|TRBV14|TRBD1
TGTGCCAGCAGCCAAGGGACAGGGGGCAAAAATGAGCAGTTCTTC
CASSQGTGGKNEQFF
>16|TRBJ2-1|-|TRBV4-3|TRBD2
TGCGCCAGCAGCCCTTTTCTAGCGGGGTCGTACAATGAGCAGTTCTTC
CASSPFLAGSYNEQFF